The 6 T cell receptor beta chains in this list originate from one sample, sequenced in a study of T cell responses to AZD1222 COVID-19 vaccine. The assay was immunoSEQ multiplex PCR, and TCRdb's table has in-frame clones only and misses some. This table has under 110,000 clones, around nine tenths appearing once. The sequencing used peripheral blood, collected on day 0 of AZD1222 vaccination. The receptors shown here come from an adult in good health.

The V call is TRBV24-1, the J call TRBJ2-3, with TRBD2 matching over 7 bases. From germline, CDR1 is KGHDR and CDR2 SFDVKD. V was clipped by 4 bases and J by 9 bases; unmatched bases: 12. There are 15 residues in the CDR3. The CDR3 reads CATSDPRWVTSTQYF. DNA of the CDR3: TGTGCCACCAGTGACCCCCGGTGGGTGACTAGCACGCAGTATTTT.

The V call is TRBV28, the J call TRBJ1-1, with 9 bases matching TRBD1. Trimming took 2 bases from V and 5 from J; bases not matched to a gene: 12. The CDR3 extends over 17 amino acids. The germline gives CDR1 MDHEN, CDR2 SYDVKM. CDR3 region: CASSLLPGQGQQTEAFF. The DNA for the CDR3 is TGTGCCAGCAGTTTACTACCGGGACAGGGACAACAAACTGAAGCTTTCTTT. The whole variable domain, remainder taken from reference TRBV28 and TRBJ1-1, is DVKVTQSSRYLVKRTGEKVFLECVQDMDHENMFWYRQDPGLGLRLIYFSYDVKMKEKGDIPEGYSVSREKKERFSLILESASTNQTSMYLCASSLLPGQGQQTEAFFGQGTRLTVV.

The genes are TRBV27 and TRBJ1-1; the match to TRBD1 covers 8 bases. Germline V gene data show CDR1 as MNHEY and CDR2 as SMNVEV (reference sequence). Losses at the gene ends were 3 bases for V and 3 bases for J; bases not matched to a gene: 9. The CDR3 has 16 residues. The CDR3 spells CASSLLAGTGDTEAFF. CDR3 in DNA: TGTGCCAGCAGTTTGCTAGCCGGGACAGGAGACACTGAAGCTTTCTTT.

V and J are TRBV28 and TRBJ1-1; D is unclear. CDR1 is MDHEN, CDR2 SYDVKM, per germline. V shed 4 bases and J shed 10 bases, with 16 bases lying between them. The CDR3 covers 13 residues. The CDR3 DNA follows: TGTGCCAGCAGTTCCAACACGGGGAGCTTAGCTTTCTTT. Translation gives CASSSNTGSLAFF.

The chain combines TRBV6-5 with TRBJ1-1; maybe TRBD1 (5 bases). The CDR3 length is 13 residues. Germline V lookup: CDR1 MNHEY, CDR2 SVGAGI. With 9 bases removed from V and 1 base from J, the gap between germline ends came to 12 bases. CDR3: CASKIGQNTEAFF. The CDR3 nucleotides read TGTGCCAGTAAAATAGGACAGAACACTGAAGCTTTCTTT.

The chain combines TRBV10-3 with TRBJ2-2, with D possibly being TRBD1 (6 bases). The CDR3 has 16 amino acids. Germline assignment: CDR1 ENHRY and CDR2 SYGVKD. Trimming took off 1 base at V and 5 bases at J, with 14 bases between the two ends. The CDR3 nucleotides are TGTGCCATCAGTGAGTTAGTACAGGGTGGAACCGGGGAGCTGTTTTTT. This gives the protein CAISELVQGGTGELFF.